The clone carrying this TCR beta chain occurred a few times. Antigen unknown. The sample originates from a study of T cell repertoires in cytomegalovirus infection. Across the study: Shared public TCR beta signatures pointed to both CMV infection and a matching HLA type. General study points: Individuals carrying CMV plus the relevant HLA were identified by cumulative frequency of public TCR beta families. HLA-C-restricted CMV-specific TCR beta clonotypes prevailed in the ex vivo response.

TCRdb used MiXCR to reprocess the reads, holding one entry per CDR3 protein. The table has about 740,000 distinct CDR3 sequences, under 40% seen once; the top ten hold 2.5% to 3%. V shed 5 bases and J 0 bases; nucleotides not matched to a gene: 5. Looked up from germline, CDR1 is MDHEN and CDR2 is SYDVKM. The CDR3 runs 17 residues. The material sequenced was PBMCs. This rearrangement joins TRBV28 to TRBJ2-7; TRBD2 matches 15 bases. This receptor was obtained from a human donor in good health (CMV status not recorded). Some clones in this sample may be carry-over from other donors' samples. The CDR3 here is CASSDGTSGRSSYEQYF. The CDR3 nucleotides read TGTGCCAGCAGTGACGGGACTAGCGGGAGGAGCTCCTACGAGCAGTACTTC.